The entry that follows covers one T cell receptor (beta chain) sequence. The method was immunoSEQ multiplex PCR; TCRdb's version includes in-frame clones alone and lacks a portion of them. The sample includes approximately 530,000 clones, approximately 88% of them seen just once. The sample comes from a study of blood T cell repertoires in COVID-19. Study overall: The United States, Italy and Spain supplied acute and convalescent COVID-19 samples.

The V end was cut by 7 bases, the J end by 8 bases, with 17 bases between. Germline lookup yields CDR1 SGHVS and CDR2 FQNEAQ. This CDR3 is 13 amino acids long. Sequencing was carried out using peripheral blood. The V gene is TRBV7-8, the J gene TRBJ1-2, with D hard to call. The source is a woman between 50 and 59 years old with COVID-19, enrolled during active disease. The CDR3: CASTLRLSYGYTF. The CDR3 DNA follows: TGTGCCAGCACCCTCAGGCTGTCCTACGGCTACACCTTC.